The 26 T cell receptor beta chains reported below all come from one sample, sequenced in a study of cytomegalovirus exposure and HLA in healthy donors. In the PCR, 60 Vbeta and 13 Jbeta primers were used. Produced via immunoSEQ multiplex PCR; TCRdb's table is partial and in-frame only. The table lists over 200,000 clones, 82% of them singletons. Sequencing was done on a sample of PBMCs. These receptors all stem from a woman in her thirties or forties in good health and CMV-seropositive.

The chain joins TRBV4-1 to TRBJ1-6, with no clear D. V shed 3 bases and J shed 5 bases, with 20 bases lying between them. The length of the CDR3 is 18 residues. Germline loops: CDR1 MGHRA, CDR2 YSYEKL. This CDR3 reads CASSQMGGPRAHNSPLHF. The CDR3 region has the DNA TGCGCCAGCAGCCAGATGGGAGGACCTCGAGCACATAATTCACCCCTCCACTTT.

This clone was found a few times. The chain links TRBV7-2 to TRBJ1-1; D gene unclear. Germline V lookup: CDR1 SGHTA, CDR2 FQGNSA. V was trimmed by 1 base and J by 7 bases, leaving 7 bases between them. The length of the CDR3 is 12 residues. This CDR3 reads CASSLVPLEAFF. The CDR3 coding sequence is TGTGCCAGCAGCTTAGTCCCCCTTGAAGCTTTCTTT.

The V and J genes are TRBV7-9 and TRBJ2-7; 7 bases are a match to TRBD2. The germline V gene has CDR1 SEHNR and CDR2 FQNEAQ (reference sequence). The CDR3 totals 15 residues. After removal of 1 base from V and 3 bases from J, the junction contained 6 bases not matched to a gene. In DNA, the CDR3 is TGTGCCAGCAGCTTAGAGATAGCGGGCTACTACGAGCAGTACTTC. Residues: CASSLEIAGYYEQYF.

The chain carries TRBV11-2 and TRBJ1-2, with D unclear. The CDR3 runs 15 residues. Between the trimmed V and J ends, which lost 5 bases and 7 bases, there was a span of 20 bases. Germline CDR1 and CDR2: SGHAT and FQNNGV. CDR3 coding DNA: TGTGCCAGCAGCCATTTGGAGGGAGGAGGCCTTGGCTACACCTTC. This codes for CASSHLEGGGLGYTF.

The V and J genes are TRBV4-1 and TRBJ1-1, with a possible D match to TRBD1 (6 bases). CDR3 length: 18 amino acids. The ends were cut back, 0 bases at V and 0 bases at J, with 17 bases in the middle. In germline, CDR1 is MGHRA, CDR2 YSYEKL. CDR3 sequence: CASSQETGVAGMNTEAFF. The CDR3 DNA sequence: TGCGCCAGCAGCCAAGAGACAGGTGTAGCGGGGATGAACACTGAAGCTTTCTTT.

The chain is built from TRBV7-9 and TRBJ1-2; 9 nucleotides match TRBD1. Germline trimming cut 0 bases from V and 4 bases from J; bases unmatched to any gene: 6. Germline CDR1 and CDR2: SEHNR and FQNEAQ (reference sequence). The CDR3 length is 16 residues. The CDR3 nucleotides are TGTGCCAGCAGCTTAGCCACCGGGACAGGGAGCTATGGCTACACCTTC. Protein sequence: CASSLATGTGSYGYTF. The full variable domain, completed using reference TRBV7-9 and TRBJ1-2, is DTGVSQNPRHKITKRGQNVTFRCDPISEHNRLYWYRQTLGQGPEFLTYFQNEAQLEKSRLLSDRFSAERPKGSFSTLEIQRTEQGDSAMYLCASSLATGTGSYGYTFGSGTRLTVV.

This chain uses TRBV2 with TRBJ1-4; the D gene is possibly TRBD1 (6 bases). CDR1 and CDR2 (germline): SNHLY, FYNNEI. The CDR3 is 15 residues long. V was cut by 5 bases and J by 0 bases, with 10 bases left in between. DNA of the CDR3: TGTGCCAGCAGTTCACAGGGCACAACTAATGAAAAACTGTTTTTT. The encoded protein is CASSSQGTTNEKLFF. The full variable domain, completed using reference TRBV2 and TRBJ1-4, is EPEVTQTPSHQVTQMGQEVILRCVPISNHLYFYWYRQILGQKVEFLVSFYNNEISEKSEIFDDQFSVERPDGSNFTLKIRSTKLEDSAMYFCASSSQGTTNEKLFFGSGTQLSVL.

This chain joins TRBV5-1 and TRBJ2-3; a possible D gene is TRBD2 (6 bases). Looked up from germline, CDR1 is SGHRS and CDR2 is YFSETQ. This CDR3 region has 15 residues. Between the trimmed V and J ends, which lost 4 bases and 1 base, there was a span of 13 bases. The CDR3 nucleotides read TGCGCCAGCAGCGCCCGACTAGGGGGCACAGATACGCAGTATTTT. Its protein is CASSARLGGTDTQYF.

The V call is TRBV6-1, the J call TRBJ2-7, with 12 positions matching TRBD2. In germline, CDR1 is MNHNS, CDR2 SASEGT. Trimming removed 7 bases from V and 4 bases from J; junction bases left unmatched: 5. The CDR3 covers 14 residues. The DNA for the CDR3 is TGTGCCAGCACTAGCGGGAGGGCTTTTTACGAGCAGTACTTC. Translated: CASTSGRAFYEQYF.

V usage is TRBV30 and J usage is TRBJ2-7, with 12 bases lining up with TRBD1. Germline CDR1 and CDR2: GTSNPN and SVGIG (reference sequence). The ends lost 4 bases at V and 3 bases at J; junction bases unmatched: 4. CDR3 length: 14 residues. The CDR3 region is CAWNGDRGHYEQYF. The CDR3 bases are TGTGCCTGGAATGGGGACAGGGGGCACTACGAGCAGTACTTC.

The chain is built from TRBV28 and TRBJ1-1; D perhaps matches TRBD1 (5 bases). Germline V gene sequence: CDR1 MDHEN, CDR2 SYDVKM. The CDR3 sequence is 12 residues long. The germline V and J ends were trimmed by 10 bases and 1 base, with 10 bases remaining between them. CDR3 nucleotides: TGTGCCACCCTAGACAGGAACACTGAAGCTTTCTTT. This encodes CATLDRNTEAFF.

The chain carries TRBV6-5 and TRBJ1-3; 8 bases are shared with TRBD1. Germline CDR1 is MNHEY and CDR2 is SVGAGI. J lost 4 bases, V lost 6 bases, and 5 bases had no gene match. CDR3 length equals 14 residues. The CDR3 protein is CASRDTGGGNTIYF. The CDR3, as DNA: TGTGCCAGCAGAGACACAGGGGGAGGAAACACCATATATTTT.

The chain employs TRBV2 and TRBJ2-3, with 8 bases identical to TRBD2. The CDR3 spans 17 residues. Trimming cost V 3 bases and J 4 bases; bases outside gene matches: 12. Germline V gene sequence: CDR1 SNHLY, CDR2 FYNNEI. The CDR3 DNA is TGTGCCAGCAGTGAGTCACTAGCGGCTCCAACGGCAGATACGCAGTATTTT. This gives the protein CASSESLAAPTADTQYF.

In its sample, this clone was seen once. The V and J genes are TRBV6-5 and TRBJ1-3; tentatively, D is TRBD1 (5 bases). Germline lookup yields CDR1 MNHEY and CDR2 SVGAGI. The CDR3 spans 15 residues. V lost 2 bases and J lost 0, with 8 bases in between. CDR3 sequence: CASSYGTSSGNTIYF. The CDR3 region has the DNA TGTGCCAGCAGTTACGGGACTAGCTCTGGAAACACCATATATTTT.

This clone was observed once. V is TRBV5-4 and J is TRBJ2-5; TRBD2 agrees at 7 bases. The CDR3 length is 15 residues. The germline CDR1 and CDR2 sequences are SGHNT and YYREEE (reference sequence). V dropped 2 bases and J dropped 2; count of bases not matched to a gene: 6. The CDR3 DNA reads as TGTGCCAGCAGCTTTAGGGCGGGAGCTCAAGAGACCCAGTACTTC. This gives the protein CASSFRAGAQETQYF.

The chain has TRBV29-1 and TRBJ2-7; 8 nucleotides match TRBD1. The CDR3 extends over 14 amino acids. Germline CDR1 and CDR2: SQVTM and ANQGSEA. J gave up 0 bases and V 5 bases, and 6 bases lay outside the gene matches. CDR3 sequence reads: CSVTRQGISYEQYF. For the CDR3, the DNA is TGCAGCGTTACCCGACAGGGGATCTCCTACGAGCAGTACTTC.

V gene TRBV28 combines with J gene TRBJ2-2; TRBD2 agrees at 7 bases. The J segment lost 2 bases and the V segment lost 8 bases, leaving 5 bases of the junction unmatched. The length of the CDR3 is 14 residues. Germline V gene data show CDR1 as MDHEN and CDR2 as SYDVKM. CDR3 residues: CASGRDGNTGELFF. Written as DNA, the CDR3 is TGTGCCAGCGGGAGGGACGGAAACACCGGGGAGCTGTTTTTT.

For the CDR3, the DNA is TGTGCCAGCAGTGAATATAGAGGCTACACCTTC. This sequence encodes CASSEYRGYTF. This chain joins TRBV25-1 and TRBJ1-2; D is ambiguous. CDR3 length: 11 residues. Trimming pared 0 bases from V and 8 bases from J, leaving 4 bases between. Germline assignment: CDR1 MGHDK and CDR2 SYGVNS.

The rearrangement links TRBV7-8 to TRBJ2-1, with 15 bases identical to TRBD2. V lost 4 bases and J lost 5; bases outside the gene matches: 3. The CDR3 runs 16 residues. The germline V gene encodes CDR1 SGHVS and CDR2 FQNEAQ. The CDR3 loop is CASSSGLAGGHNEQFF. For the CDR3, the DNA is TGTGCCAGCAGCTCCGGACTAGCGGGAGGGCACAATGAGCAGTTCTTC.

The chain is built from TRBV10-3 and TRBJ1-1; 10 bases align to TRBD1. Germline loops: CDR1 ENHRY, CDR2 SYGVKD. V shed 2 bases and J 6 bases; nucleotides not matched to a gene: 3. This CDR3 has 14 amino acids. The CDR3 bases are TGTGCCATCAGTGAGAGGGACAGGGGTCCTGAAGCTTTCTTT. This sequence encodes CAISERDRGPEAFF.

This clone was picked up a small number of times. This chain uses TRBV2 with TRBJ2-1; 7 nucleotides agree with TRBD2. CDR3 length equals 15 residues. Trimming took 4 bases from V and 8 from J; bases not matched to a gene: 11. CDR1 is SNHLY and CDR2 is FYNNEI in the germline V gene. CDR3 sequence (DNA): TGTGCCAGCAGTGCTAGCGGAACAAGGGGAGATGAGCAGTTCTTC. The encoded protein is CASSASGTRGDEQFF.

This chain joins TRBV4-1 and TRBJ2-7, with 7 bases aligning to TRBD2. There are 15 residues in the CDR3. The junction had 9 bases not matched to a gene; V was cut back by 7 bases and J by 0 bases. CDR1 and CDR2 (germline): MGHRA, YSYEKL. The CDR3 nucleotides read TGCGCCAGCAAGCCAGAGCGGGGCCTCTCCTACGAGCAGTACTTC. It codes for CASKPERGLSYEQYF.

The V and J genes are TRBV5-1 and TRBJ2-7, with 9 bases identical to TRBD1. Germline CDR1 reads SGHRS; CDR2 reads YFSETQ. Unmatched junction bases numbered 9, after V lost 2 bases and J lost 6 bases. The CDR3 covers 15 residues. CDR3 protein: CASSFSQGAIGEQYF. The CDR3 coding sequence is TGCGCCAGCAGCTTTTCACAGGGGGCTATCGGCGAGCAGTACTTC.

This clone was recorded once. The chain has TRBV27 and TRBJ1-1; 8 bases align to TRBD1. This CDR3 comprises 14 residues. With V trimmed by 5 bases and J by 3 bases, 5 bases remained unmatched. Germline V CDR1 and CDR2: MNHEY, SMNVEV (reference sequence). CDR3 sequence: CASSRTGRDTEAFF. For the CDR3, the DNA is TGTGCCAGCAGTAGGACAGGGCGAGACACTGAAGCTTTCTTT.

This clone was found once. This sequence joins TRBV12-5 and TRBJ2-1; 8 bases fit TRBD2. With V trimmed by 6 bases and J by 2 bases, 9 bases remained unmatched. The CDR3 length is 16 residues. In germline, CDR1 is LGHNT, CDR2 FRNRAP. CDR3 DNA: TGTGCTAGTGGCCCCGAAAGCGGGGGCCCCTACAATGAGCAGTTCTTC. Protein: CASGPESGGPYNEQFF.

The chain recombines TRBV19 with TRBJ1-2; TRBD1 aligns across 8 bases. V shed 0 bases and J 8 bases; nucleotides not matched to a gene: 5. In germline, CDR1 is LNHDA, CDR2 SQIVND (reference sequence). CDR3 size: 14 residues. CDR3 bases: TGTGCCAGTAGTATAGATAGACAGGGGTCCGGCTACACCTTC. It codes for CASSIDRQGSGYTF.